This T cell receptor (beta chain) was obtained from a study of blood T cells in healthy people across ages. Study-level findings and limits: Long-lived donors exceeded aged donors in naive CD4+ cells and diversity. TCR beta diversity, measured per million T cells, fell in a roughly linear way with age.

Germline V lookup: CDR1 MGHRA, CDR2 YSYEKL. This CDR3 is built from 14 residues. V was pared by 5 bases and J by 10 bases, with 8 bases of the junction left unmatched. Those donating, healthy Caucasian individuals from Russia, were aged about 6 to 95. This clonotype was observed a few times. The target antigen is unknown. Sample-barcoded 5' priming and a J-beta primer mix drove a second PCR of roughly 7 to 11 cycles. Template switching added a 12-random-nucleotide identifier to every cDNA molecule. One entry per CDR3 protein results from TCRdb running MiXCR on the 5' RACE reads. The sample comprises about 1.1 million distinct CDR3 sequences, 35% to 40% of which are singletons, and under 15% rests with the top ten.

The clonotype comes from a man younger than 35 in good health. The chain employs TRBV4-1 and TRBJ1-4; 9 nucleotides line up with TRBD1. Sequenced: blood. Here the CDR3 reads CASSTGGAVGKLFF. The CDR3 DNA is TGCGCCAGCAGCACAGGGGGCGCGGTTGGAAAACTGTTTTTT.